Following are 22 T cell receptor beta chains from one sample sequenced in a study of spatial heterogeneity in lung cancer. Described time point: sample taken at primary tumor resection. TCRs were sequenced from unsorted whole RNA of tumor, nontumor lung or PBMC. Via MiXCR, TCRdb re-called the 5' RACE reads, giving one row per CDR3 protein. The data contain some 7,500 distinct CDR3 sequences, 7.5% to 10% of them singletons. This material consisted of PBMCs, taken at surgery. The source of these receptors is a male donor with early-stage non-small cell lung cancer.

Ten or more counts support this clonotype. In a library made to pick up alpha chains, this beta chain is a stray read with a size that means little. CDR3 coding DNA: TGCAGCTATCCCGGACAGGGGATGAACTCCTACGAGCAGTACTTC. This encodes CSYPGQGMNSYEQYF. The chain joins TRBV20-1 to TRBJ2-7; 9 bases agree with TRBD1. Germline V lookup: CDR1 DFQATT, CDR2 SNEGSKA (reference sequence). This CDR3 comprises 15 residues.

This clonotype was found many times. This beta chain represents an off-target read in a library built for alpha chains; its size is of limited meaning. The chain couples TRBV29-1 to TRBJ2-3; TRBD2 matches 9 bases. V dropped 5 bases and J dropped 1; count of bases not matched to a gene: 10. Germline V gene data show CDR1 as SQVTM and CDR2 as ANQGSEA. The CDR3 loop spans 16 amino acids. This CDR3 is CSVNLISGRRTDTQYF. The CDR3 DNA reads TGCAGCGTTAACTTAATTAGCGGGAGACGCACAGATACGCAGTATTTT.

About this clonotype itself: This beta chain is an off-target read within a library intended for alpha chains, so its frequency means little. The gene calls are TRBV7-2 and TRBJ2-1, with 9 bases matching TRBD1. CDR1 is SGHTA, CDR2 FQGNSA, per germline. This CDR3 contains 15 residues. Trimming cost V 5 bases and J 4 bases; bases outside gene matches: 6. The CDR3 sequence is CASSRGQGPYNEQFF. As DNA, the CDR3 is TGTGCCAGCAGCAGAGGACAGGGGCCGTACAATGAGCAGTTCTTC.

This clonotype was counted ten times or more. A library made for alpha chains picked up this beta chain off target, so its size means little. The chain is built from TRBV6-2 or TRBV6-3 and TRBJ2-3; 10 bases are a match to TRBD2. This CDR3 is 15 amino acids long. The junction had 4 bases not matched to a gene; V was cut back by 7 bases and J by 0 bases. Germline CDR1 reads MNHEY; CDR2 reads SVGEGT. This CDR3 reads CASTTTSGSTDTQYF. The CDR3, as DNA: TGTGCCAGCACCACGACTAGCGGGAGCACAGATACGCAGTATTTT.

Judged by abundance, this clonotype is medium-sized (0.01 to 0.1%). Little can be read into the size of this beta chain, an off-target read in a library designed for alpha chains. The chain carries TRBV7-2 and TRBJ2-3, with 11 bases matching TRBD2. CDR3 length: 16 amino acids. Germline-derived CDR1 and CDR2 are SGHTA and FQGNSA. Germline trimming cut 5 bases from V and 2 bases from J; bases unmatched to any gene: 6. CDR3 nucleotides: TGTGCCAGCAGCCAACAGGGACTAGCGGACACAGATACGCAGTATTTT. Translated, it gives CASSQQGLADTDTQYF.

There are many counts of this clonotype. This beta chain is a stray read from a library made for alpha chains; its abundance is not meaningful. CDR3 in amino acids: CASRGHDGYTF. The CDR3 nucleotides are TGTGCCAGCAGGGGACATGATGGCTACACCTTC. The chain employs TRBV6-8 and TRBJ1-2, with D perhaps TRBD1 (6 bases). The CDR3 covers 11 residues. CDR1 is MNHGY, CDR2 SAAAGT, per germline. V was shortened by 6 bases and J by 6 bases, with 8 bases between the two germline ends.

This clonotype has only a few counts. The library was designed around alpha chains, so this beta chain is a stray read whose abundance carries little weight. The rearrangement joins TRBV27 to TRBJ2-7; maybe TRBD2 (5 bases). Trimming removed 3 bases from V and 6 bases from J, with 6 bases in between. From germline, CDR1 is MNHEY and CDR2 SMNVEV (reference sequence). CDR3 length equals 11 residues. The CDR3 DNA follows: TGTGCCAGCAGTTTCCGGGGCGAGCAGTACTTC. Its protein is CASSFRGEQYF.

The sample holds many counts of this clonotype. In a library made to pick up alpha chains, this beta chain is a stray read with a size that means little. The rearrangement links TRBV7-9 to TRBJ2-5; 8 nucleotides match TRBD1. There are 14 residues in the CDR3. Germline lookup yields CDR1 SEHNR and CDR2 FQNEAQ (reference sequence). The trim removed 4 bases at V and 4 bases at J, leaving 5 bases unmatched. CDR3 nucleotides: TGTGCCAGCAGCTCGTCAGGGGGCGGAGAGACCCAGTACTTC. Translated: CASSSSGGGETQYF.

This clonotype was found many times. This beta chain turned up in a library designed for alpha chains; as an off-target read, its abundance says little. In DNA, the CDR3 is TGTGCCAGCAGCTTAGAGGGGGGACTAGCGGGTACAACGCAGTATTTT. It yields the protein CASSLEGGLAGTTQYF. The chain joins TRBV7-2 to TRBJ2-3; TRBD2 matches 12 bases. Germline assignment: CDR1 SGHTA and CDR2 FQGNSA. The CDR3 consists of 16 residues. After removal of 1 base from V and 9 bases from J, the junction contained 8 bases not matched to a gene. Full variable domain (remainder filled in from reference TRBV7-2 and TRBJ2-3): GAGVSQSPSNKVTEKGKDVELRCDPISGHTALYWYRQSLGQGLEFLIYFQGNSAPDKSGLPSDRFSAERTGGSVSTLTIQRTQQEDSAVYLCASSLEGGLAGTTQYFGPGTRLTVL.

This clonotype was observed many times. The library was designed around alpha chains, so this beta chain is a stray read whose abundance carries little weight. The chain employs TRBV2 and TRBJ2-3; D might be TRBD2 (6 bases). The CDR3 totals 13 residues. Germline values: CDR1 SNHLY, CDR2 FYNNEI. V lost 8 bases, J lost 5 bases, and 14 bases lay in between. The CDR3 region is CASVTGDLDTQYF. As DNA, the CDR3 is TGTGCCAGCGTCACGGGAGATTTAGATACGCAGTATTTT.

This clonotype was found a few times. Being off target in a library aimed at alpha chains, this beta chain has a size of little meaning. V and J are TRBV4-2 and TRBJ1-5, with 12 bases identical to TRBD1. This CDR3 comprises 19 residues. The V gene end was trimmed by 0 bases and the J gene end by 4 bases; junction bases not matched to a gene: 10. Germline V gives CDR1 LGHNA, CDR2 YNFKEQ. DNA for the CDR3: TGTGCCAGCAGCCAAGATTATACCGGGACAGGGGGCTATAATCAGCCCCAGCATTTT. This translates into CASSQDYTGTGGYNQPQHF.

In this sample, this clonotype turned up many times. The library was designed around alpha chains, so this beta chain is a stray read whose abundance carries little weight. This sequence joins TRBV5-1 and TRBJ1-2; D gene uncertain. This CDR3 has 14 amino acids. Trimming pared 2 bases from V and 0 bases from J, leaving 8 bases between. Per germline, CDR1 SGHRS and CDR2 YFSETQ. CDR3 DNA: TGCGCCAGCAGCTTCCAGGAAGCTAACTATGGCTACACCTTC. Protein sequence: CASSFQEANYGYTF.

This clonotype was recorded many times. The library was designed around alpha chains, so this beta chain is a stray read whose abundance carries little weight. The gene calls are TRBV10-3 and TRBJ1-1; D not certain. The germline V gene encodes CDR1 ENHRY and CDR2 SYGVKD. The CDR3 consists of 15 residues. Trimming cost V 3 bases and J 0 bases, with 11 bases left between them. The CDR3 DNA reads as TGTGCCATCAGTGATGGGTTAGCGATGAACACTGAAGCTTTCTTT. Its protein is CAISDGLAMNTEAFF.

A remark on this clonotype: This beta chain was picked up by a library intended for alpha chains and is off target, so its count carries little meaning. V and J are TRBV20-1 and TRBJ2-3, with D maybe TRBD1 (5 bases). The ends were cut back, 5 bases at V and 4 bases at J, with 22 bases in the middle. In germline, CDR1 is DFQATT, CDR2 SNEGSKA (reference sequence). This CDR3 is built from 16 residues. The CDR3 sequence: CSASLQAGWYADTQYF. CDR3 nucleotide sequence: TGCAGTGCTTCCCTTCAGGCAGGGTGGTACGCAGATACGCAGTATTTT.

This clonotype is labeled as hyperexpanded. This beta chain is an unintended read in a library built for alpha chains; its size means little. V and J are TRBV12-3 or TRBV12-4 and TRBJ2-3; the match to TRBD2 covers 14 bases. Trimming took 7 bases from V and 5 from J; bases not matched to a gene: 8. The CDR3 loop spans 16 amino acids. The CDR3 region has the DNA TGTGCCAGCACCGAGACTAGCGGGAGGGCCTTAGATACGCAGTATTTT. Translation gives CASTETSGRALDTQYF.

About this clonotype itself: A much larger clone is a single base away; this may be a read error. This beta chain represents an off-target read in a library built for alpha chains; its size is of limited meaning. This sequence joins TRBV5-8 and TRBJ1-4; the match to TRBD1 covers 8 bases. The germline V gene encodes CDR1 SGHTS and CDR2 YDEGEE. Trimming cost V 1 base and J 7 bases; bases outside gene matches: 3. The CDR3 has 14 amino acids. The CDR3 nucleotides read TGTGCCAGCAGCTTGACAGGGGGGGTTGAAAAACTGTTTTTT. Protein product: CASSLTGGVEKLFF.

This clonotype has ten or more counts. This beta chain is an off-target read within a library intended for alpha chains, so its frequency means little. V usage is TRBV6-6 and J usage is TRBJ2-5; tentative D call: TRBD1 (5 bases). CDR1 is MNHNY, CDR2 SVGAGI, per germline (reference sequence). V was shortened by 5 bases and J by 2 bases, with 6 bases between the two germline ends. This CDR3 is built from 12 residues. The CDR3 loop reads CASSPGQETQYF. Written as DNA, the CDR3 is TGTGCCAGCAGTCCAGGGCAAGAGACCCAGTACTTC.

This clonotype has at least ten counts. The size of this beta chain means little, since it is a stray read in a library made for alpha chains. The rearrangement joins TRBV30 to TRBJ1-1; D not certain. The germline V gene encodes CDR1 GTSNPN and CDR2 SVGIG (reference sequence). This CDR3 is 11 amino acids long. The CDR3 DNA reads as TGTGTCGCTCTACGACGAACTGAAGCTTTCTTT. This sequence encodes CVALRRTEAFF.

This clonotype was recorded many times. Found in a library prepared for alpha chains, this beta chain is an off-target read, and its abundance has little meaning. The chain has TRBV18 and TRBJ2-2, with D perhaps TRBD1 (6 bases). This CDR3 is built from 16 residues. V lost 0 bases to trimming and J lost 0 bases, with 8 bases between them. Germline V lookup: CDR1 KGHSH, CDR2 LQKENI. This CDR3 reads CASSPPRGTNTGELFF. The CDR3 nucleotides are TGTGCCAGCTCACCACCGAGGGGGACGAACACCGGGGAGCTGTTTTTT.

This clonotype was seen repeatedly, ten times or more. The library was built for alpha chains, so this beta chain is an off-target read and its size means little. This rearrangement joins TRBV27 to TRBJ2-2; tentative D call: TRBD1 (5 bases). This CDR3 spans 15 amino acids. CDR1 is MNHEY, CDR2 SMNVEV, per germline (reference sequence). Trimming stripped 5 bases from V and 2 bases from J, with 12 bases between. CDR3 in amino acids: CASSQDSINTGELFF. The CDR3 nucleotides read TGTGCCAGCAGTCAAGACAGCATAAACACCGGGGAGCTGTTTTTT.

A note on this clonotype: This beta chain is an off-target read within a library intended for alpha chains, so its frequency means little. This chain connects TRBV25-1 to TRBJ1-1, with D unresolved. CDR1 and CDR2 (germline): MGHDK, SYGVNS. The CDR3 spans 12 residues. Trimming pared 9 bases from V and 1 base from J, leaving 9 bases between. CDR3 nucleotide sequence: TGTGCCAGTCAGTATTCGAACACTGAAGCTTTCTTT. Translation gives CASQYSNTEAFF. The full variable domain, completed using reference TRBV25-1 and TRBJ1-1, is EADIYQTPRYLVIGTGKKITLECSQTMGHDKMYWYQQDPGMELHLIHYSYGVNSTEKGDLSSESTVSRIRTEHFPLTLESARPSHTSQYLCASQYSNTEAFFGQGTRLTVV.

This clonotype was recorded many times. The library was built for alpha chains, so this beta chain is an off-target read and its size means little. The chain uses TRBV6-5 and TRBJ1-1; D gene unclear. The CDR3 has 14 amino acids. Deletions cut 7 bases from V and 0 bases from J, with 12 bases between. Germline-derived CDR1 and CDR2 are MNHEY and SVGAGI. CDR3 residues: CASTPDGLNTEAFF. In DNA, the CDR3 is TGTGCCAGCACCCCAGATGGGCTGAACACTGAAGCTTTCTTT.